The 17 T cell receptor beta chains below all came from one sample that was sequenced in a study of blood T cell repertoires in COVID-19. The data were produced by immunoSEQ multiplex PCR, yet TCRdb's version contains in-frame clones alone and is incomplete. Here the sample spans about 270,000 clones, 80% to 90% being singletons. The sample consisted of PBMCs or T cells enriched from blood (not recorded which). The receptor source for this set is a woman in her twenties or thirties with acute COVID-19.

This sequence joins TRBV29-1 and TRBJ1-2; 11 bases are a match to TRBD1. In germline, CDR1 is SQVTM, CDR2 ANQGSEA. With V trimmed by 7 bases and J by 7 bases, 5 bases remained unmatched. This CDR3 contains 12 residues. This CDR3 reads CSGEGQGAGYTF. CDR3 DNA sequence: TGCAGCGGAGAAGGACAGGGGGCTGGCTACACCTTC.

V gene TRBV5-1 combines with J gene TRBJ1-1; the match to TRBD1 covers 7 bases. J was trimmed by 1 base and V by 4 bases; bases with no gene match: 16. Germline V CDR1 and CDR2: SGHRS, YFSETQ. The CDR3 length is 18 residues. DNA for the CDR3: TGCGCCAGCAGCCCAAATCGCCGGGTAGGGGACAGGAACACTGAAGCTTTCTTT. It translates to CASSPNRRVGDRNTEAFF.

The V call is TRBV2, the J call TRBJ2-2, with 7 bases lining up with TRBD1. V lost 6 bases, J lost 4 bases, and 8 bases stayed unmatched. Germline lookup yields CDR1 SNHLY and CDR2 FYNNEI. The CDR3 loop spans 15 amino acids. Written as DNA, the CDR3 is TGTGCCAGCAGGGCCGGGACAGTTACCACCGGGGAGCTGTTTTTT. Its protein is CASRAGTVTTGELFF.

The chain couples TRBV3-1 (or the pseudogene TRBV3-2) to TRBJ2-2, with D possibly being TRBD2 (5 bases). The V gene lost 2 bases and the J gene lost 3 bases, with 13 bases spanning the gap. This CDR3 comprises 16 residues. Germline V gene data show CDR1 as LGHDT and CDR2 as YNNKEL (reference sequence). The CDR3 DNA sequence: TGTGCCAGCAGCCAATCCCCGGGGTATGACACCGGGGAGCTGTTTTTT. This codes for CASSQSPGYDTGELFF.

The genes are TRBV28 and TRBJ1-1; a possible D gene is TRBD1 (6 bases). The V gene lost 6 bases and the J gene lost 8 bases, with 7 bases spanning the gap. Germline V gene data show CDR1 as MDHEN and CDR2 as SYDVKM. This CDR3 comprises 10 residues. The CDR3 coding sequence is TGTGCCAGCAGCGACAGGGAAGCTTTCTTT. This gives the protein CASSDREAFF.

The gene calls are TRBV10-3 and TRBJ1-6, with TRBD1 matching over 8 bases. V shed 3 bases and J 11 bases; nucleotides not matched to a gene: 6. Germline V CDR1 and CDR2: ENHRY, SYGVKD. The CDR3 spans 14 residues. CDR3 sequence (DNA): TGTGCCATCAGTGACGGACAGGGCGAGACACCCCTCCACTTT. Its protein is CAISDGQGETPLHF.

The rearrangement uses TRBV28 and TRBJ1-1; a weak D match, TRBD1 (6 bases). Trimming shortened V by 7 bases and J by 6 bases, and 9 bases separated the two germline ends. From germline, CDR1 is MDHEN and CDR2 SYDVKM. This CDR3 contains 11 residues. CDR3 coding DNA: TGTGCCAGCATCGAGGGGGCTGAAGCTTTCTTT. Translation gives CASIEGAEAFF.

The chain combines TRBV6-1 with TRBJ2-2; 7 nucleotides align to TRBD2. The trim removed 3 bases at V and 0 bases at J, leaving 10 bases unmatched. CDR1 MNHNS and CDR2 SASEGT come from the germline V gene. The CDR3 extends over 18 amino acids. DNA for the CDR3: TGTGCCAGCAGTGAGATGGCGGGAGATATCGCGAACACCGGGGAGCTGTTTTTT. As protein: CASSEMAGDIANTGELFF.

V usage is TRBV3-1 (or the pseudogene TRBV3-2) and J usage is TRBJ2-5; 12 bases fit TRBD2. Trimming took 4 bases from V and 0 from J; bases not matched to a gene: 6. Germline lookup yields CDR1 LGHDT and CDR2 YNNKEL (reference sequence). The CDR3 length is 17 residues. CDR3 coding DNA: TGTGCCAGCAGCCGGACTAGCGGGACTATGTACCAAGAGACCCAGTACTTC. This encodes CASSRTSGTMYQETQYF.

CDR3 loop: CASSERAVASGNTIYF. The CDR3 coding sequence is TGTGCCAGCAGTGAAAGAGCGGTCGCCTCTGGAAACACCATATATTTT. The chain carries TRBV2 and TRBJ1-3; D uncertain. In germline, CDR1 is SNHLY, CDR2 FYNNEI. The length of the CDR3 is 16 residues. Trimming cost V 2 bases and J 0 bases, with 11 bases left between them.

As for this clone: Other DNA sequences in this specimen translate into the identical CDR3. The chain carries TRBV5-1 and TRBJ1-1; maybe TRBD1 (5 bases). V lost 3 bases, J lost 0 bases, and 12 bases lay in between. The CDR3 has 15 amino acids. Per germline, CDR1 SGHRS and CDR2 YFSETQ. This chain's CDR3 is CASSSGTGVNTEAFF. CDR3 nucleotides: TGCGCCAGCAGCTCTGGGACGGGGGTGAACACTGAAGCTTTCTTT.

In nucleotides, the CDR3 is TGTGCCAGCAGCACCCTGGGGGGTTGGGACGAGCAGTACTTC. This encodes CASSTLGGWDEQYF. The V call is TRBV27, the J call TRBJ2-7; D is perhaps TRBD2 (6 bases). CDR1 and CDR2 (germline): MNHEY, SMNVEV (reference sequence). The ends were cut back, 6 bases at V and 5 bases at J, with 17 bases in the middle. CDR3 size: 14 residues.

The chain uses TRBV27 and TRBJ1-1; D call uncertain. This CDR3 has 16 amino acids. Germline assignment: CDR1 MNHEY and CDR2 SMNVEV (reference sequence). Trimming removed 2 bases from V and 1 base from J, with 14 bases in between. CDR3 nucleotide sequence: TGTGCCAGCAGTTTACGGTCGGGGTTTGGGAACACTGAAGCTTTCTTT. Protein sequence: CASSLRSGFGNTEAFF.

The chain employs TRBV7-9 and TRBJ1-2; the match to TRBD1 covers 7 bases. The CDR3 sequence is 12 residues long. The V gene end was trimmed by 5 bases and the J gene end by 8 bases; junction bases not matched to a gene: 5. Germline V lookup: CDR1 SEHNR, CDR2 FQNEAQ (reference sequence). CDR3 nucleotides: TGTGCCAGCAGCCTAGGGGGCTTGGGCTACACCTTC. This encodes CASSLGGLGYTF.

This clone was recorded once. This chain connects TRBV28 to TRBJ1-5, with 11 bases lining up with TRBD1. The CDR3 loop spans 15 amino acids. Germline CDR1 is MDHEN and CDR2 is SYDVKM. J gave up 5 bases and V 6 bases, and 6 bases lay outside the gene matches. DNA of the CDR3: TGTGCCAGCAGCCCCGGACAGGGGGCGTATCAGCCCCAGCATTTT. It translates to CASSPGQGAYQPQHF.

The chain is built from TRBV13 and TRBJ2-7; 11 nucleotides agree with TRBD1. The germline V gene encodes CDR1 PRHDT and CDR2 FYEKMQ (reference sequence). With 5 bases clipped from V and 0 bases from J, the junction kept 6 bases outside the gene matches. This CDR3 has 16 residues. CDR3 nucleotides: TGTGCCAGCAGCACGTACGGGACAGGGGGCTCCTACGAGCAGTACTTC. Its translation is CASSTYGTGGSYEQYF.

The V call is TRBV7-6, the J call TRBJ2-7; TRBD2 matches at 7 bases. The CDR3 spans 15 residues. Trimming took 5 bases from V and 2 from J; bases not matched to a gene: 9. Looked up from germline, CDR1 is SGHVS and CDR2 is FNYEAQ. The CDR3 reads CASSPNSGFPYEQYF. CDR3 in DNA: TGTGCCAGCAGCCCCAATAGCGGGTTCCCCTACGAGCAGTACTTC.